Following are 4 T cell receptor beta chains from one sample sequenced in a study of blood T cell repertoires in COVID-19. The data were produced by immunoSEQ multiplex PCR, yet TCRdb's version contains in-frame clones alone and is incomplete. This sample carries 300,000 to 400,000 clones, around 87% of them seen once, and the ten largest clones take 7.8%. Material for sequencing was peripheral blood. The receptors were gathered from a woman between 50 and 59 years old who had recovered from COVID-19.

The rearrangement joins TRBV6-5 to TRBJ2-7, with 7 bases fitting TRBD1. CDR1 and CDR2 (germline): MNHEY, SVGAGI. The CDR3 runs to 14 residues. V lost 5 bases, J lost 2 bases, and 6 bases stayed unmatched. CDR3: CASSTQTGPYEQYF. The DNA of the CDR3 is TGTGCCAGCAGTACCCAGACAGGGCCCTACGAGCAGTACTTC.

V gene TRBV6-5 combines with J gene TRBJ1-1; D unresolved. From germline, CDR1 is MNHEY and CDR2 SVGAGI. V was clipped by 2 bases and J by 5 bases, with 15 bases between them. This CDR3 comprises 15 residues. CDR3: CASSYVPGEGTEAFF. DNA for the CDR3: TGTGCCAGCAGTTACGTCCCGGGCGAGGGAACTGAAGCTTTCTTT.

This chain connects TRBV7-9 to TRBJ2-5; TRBD1 matches 7 bases. This CDR3 has 16 amino acids. The V gene's germline CDR1 is SEHNR and CDR2 FQNEAQ (reference sequence). With V trimmed by 1 base and J by 2 bases, 7 bases remained unmatched. The CDR3 coding sequence is TGTGCCAGCAGCTTAGGTCAGGCAGGGGGTCAAGAGACCCAGTACTTC. Translation gives CASSLGQAGGQETQYF.

The chain has TRBV5-8 and TRBJ1-4, with D perhaps matching TRBD1 (5 bases). V was clipped by 4 bases and J by 8 bases, with 30 bases between them. The germline CDR1 and CDR2 sequences are SGHTS and YDEGEE. This CDR3 has 19 residues. CDR3 nucleotides: TGTGCCAGCAGCCCCAATTCGTTCGATAGTCGGGGGTCGAAGGAAAAACTGTTTTTT. It encodes CASSPNSFDSRGSKEKLFF.